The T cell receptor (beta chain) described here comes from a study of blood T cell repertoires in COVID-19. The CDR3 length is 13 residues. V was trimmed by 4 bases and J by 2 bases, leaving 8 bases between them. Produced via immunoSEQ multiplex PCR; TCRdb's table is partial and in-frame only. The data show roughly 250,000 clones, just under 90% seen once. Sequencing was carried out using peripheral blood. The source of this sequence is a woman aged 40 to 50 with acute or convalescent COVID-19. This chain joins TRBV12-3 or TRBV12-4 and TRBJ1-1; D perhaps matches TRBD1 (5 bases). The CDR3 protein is CASSSTVNTEAFF. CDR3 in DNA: TGTGCCAGCAGTTCGACAGTCAACACTGAAGCTTTCTTT.